Each of the 24 T cell receptor beta chains below was sequenced from the same sample in a study of siplizumab effects on memory and regulatory T cells. Data came from immunoSEQ multiplex PCR; TCRdb stores just in-frame clones and leaves some out. The data show approximately 100,000 clones, around 93% seen once. The sample consisted of non-Treg CD4+ T cells sorted from blood. Every receptor here comes from a human donor in good health.

The V call is TRBV25-1, the J call TRBJ2-3; 8 bases map to TRBD1. This CDR3 contains 15 residues. J was trimmed by 1 base and V by 4 bases; bases with no gene match: 4. Germline V gene sequence: CDR1 MGHDK, CDR2 SYGVNS. CDR3 sequence reads: CASSGPTGGTDTQYF. CDR3 nucleotides: TGTGCCAGCAGTGGCCCGACAGGGGGCACAGATACGCAGTATTTT. Supplemented by reference TRBV25-1 and TRBJ2-3, the full variable domain reads EADIYQTPRYLVIGTGKKITLECSQTMGHDKMYWYQQDPGMELHLIHYSYGVNSTEKGDLSSESTVSRIRTEHFPLTLESARPSHTSQYLCASSGPTGGTDTQYFGPGTRLTVL.

This clone was counted a single time. The V call is TRBV18, the J call TRBJ1-1, with D possibly TRBD1 on 5 matching bases. The CDR3 sequence is 15 residues long. Germline V gene data show CDR1 as KGHSH and CDR2 as LQKENI. Trimming left V 0 bases short and J 4 bases short, with 12 bases between. The CDR3 protein is CASSPPLQAGTEAFF. The CDR3 DNA reads as TGTGCCAGCTCACCACCGCTACAGGCCGGCACTGAAGCTTTCTTT.

This clone has only a few counts. The V and J genes are TRBV30 and TRBJ1-1; D possibly corresponds to TRBD1 (5 bases). Germline V gene data show CDR1 as GTSNPN and CDR2 as SVGIG (reference sequence). Trimming cost V 4 bases and J 4 bases, with 13 bases left between them. CDR3 size: 13 residues. CDR3 coding DNA: TGTGCCTGGAACCGGGACGGACCCACTGAAGCTTTCTTT. It is translated as CAWNRDGPTEAFF. Full variable domain (outside the CDR3, taken from reference TRBV30 and TRBJ1-1): SQTIHQWPATLVQPVGSPLSLECTVEGTSNPNLYWYRQAAGRGLQLLFYSVGIGQISSEVPQNLSASRPQDRQFILSSKKLLLSDSGFYLCAWNRDGPTEAFFGQGTRLTVV.

The chain employs TRBV5-1 and TRBJ1-1, with TRBD1 identical over 9 bases. From germline, CDR1 is SGHRS and CDR2 YFSETQ. J lost 7 bases, V lost 0 bases, and 10 bases had no gene match. This CDR3 comprises 16 residues. CDR3 DNA: TGCGCCAGCAGCTTGGAGGGACAGGGAGTAATTGGTGAAGCTTTCTTT. This encodes CASSLEGQGVIGEAFF.

The chain carries TRBV4-2 and TRBJ1-2, with D hard to call. The germline V and J ends were trimmed by 8 bases and 0 bases, with 7 bases remaining between them. In germline, CDR1 is LGHNA, CDR2 YNFKEQ. The CDR3 consists of 12 residues. The CDR3 reads CASAFSNYGYTF. As DNA, the CDR3 is TGTGCCAGCGCCTTCTCTAACTATGGCTACACCTTC.

The table lists this clone with a count of one. The chain uses TRBV6-1 and TRBJ1-4; tentatively, D is TRBD1 (5 bases). The V end lost 4 bases, the J end lost 5 bases, and 17 bases lay between the germline ends. From germline, CDR1 is MNHNS and CDR2 SASEGT. The CDR3 covers 16 residues. The CDR3 region has the DNA TGTGCCAGCAGTGTCGAACCGGGACCAATAAATGAAAAACTGTTTTTT. Its protein product is CASSVEPGPINEKLFF.

Written as DNA, the CDR3 is TGTGCCAGCTCACCAAACAGCGGGGGAAGATCGTCCGAGCAGTACTTC. It specifies CASSPNSGGRSSEQYF. V and J are TRBV18 and TRBJ2-7, with TRBD2 identical over 8 bases. V was clipped by 2 bases and J by 6 bases; unmatched bases: 12. The germline CDR1 and CDR2 sequences are KGHSH and LQKENI. The CDR3 spans 16 residues. The full variable domain, in which reference TRBV18 and TRBJ2-7 provide the parts outside the CDR3, is NAGVMQNPRHLVRRRGQEARLRCSPMKGHSHVYWYRQLPEEGLKFMVYLQKENIIDESGMPKERFSAEFPKEGPSILRIQQVVRGDSAAYFCASSPNSGGRSSEQYFGPGTRLTVT.

This chain joins TRBV18 and TRBJ1-2; D gene uncertain. The CDR3 has 15 amino acids. V was pared by 3 bases and J by 5 bases, with 16 bases between. Germline-derived CDR1 and CDR2 are KGHSH and LQKENI. The CDR3 nucleotides read TGTGCCAGCTCACCGAGGGATTCCCAATGGTATGGCTACACCTTC. Its protein is CASSPRDSQWYGYTF.

The rearrangement uses TRBV19 and TRBJ2-5; D possibly corresponds to TRBD1 (6 bases). V lost 7 bases, J lost 5 bases, and 14 bases lay in between. Germline loops: CDR1 LNHDA, CDR2 SQIVND (reference sequence). This CDR3 is 13 amino acids long. CDR3 in DNA: TGTGCCAGTACCGAACAGGGCGGGGAGACCCAGTACTTC. Protein sequence: CASTEQGGETQYF.

This chain uses TRBV6-4 with TRBJ1-2; D is uncertain. CDR1 and CDR2 (germline): MRHNA, SNTAGT. The CDR3 loop spans 13 amino acids. V was pared by 0 bases and J by 8 bases, with 10 bases between. The CDR3 DNA reads as TGTGCCAGCAGTGACTCGTACGGGGTAGGCTACACCTTC. Translation gives CASSDSYGVGYTF.

The rearrangement links TRBV11-2 to TRBJ1-6; D is uncertain. With 0 bases removed from V and 8 bases from J, the gap between germline ends came to 11 bases. The CDR3 sequence is 15 residues long. The V gene's germline CDR1 is SGHAT and CDR2 FQNNGV. The chain's CDR3 is CASSLDLMVYSPLHF. CDR3 DNA sequence: TGTGCCAGCAGCTTAGATCTCATGGTGTATTCACCCCTCCACTTT.

The V gene is TRBV5-1, the J gene TRBJ1-2; D gene uncertain. V was pared by 0 bases and J by 6 bases, with 12 bases between. CDR3 size: 14 residues. The germline V gene encodes CDR1 SGHRS and CDR2 YFSETQ. In DNA, the CDR3 is TGCGCCAGCAGCTTGGAATCGCGAAATAATGGCTACACCTTC. Translating it yields CASSLESRNNGYTF.

The chain is built from TRBV30 and TRBJ1-4, with D perhaps TRBD1 (6 bases). CDR3 length: 14 residues. Per the germline V gene, CDR1 is GTSNPN and CDR2 is SVGIG (reference sequence). Trimming cost V 4 bases and J 7 bases, with 16 bases left between them. CDR3 protein: CAWTPGRGSEKLFF. The DNA of the CDR3 is TGTGCCTGGACCCCCGGCAGGGGAAGTGAAAAACTGTTTTTT.

The rearrangement uses TRBV5-4 and TRBJ2-5, with D perhaps TRBD1 (6 bases). The V and J ends lost 2 bases and 1 base respectively, with 6 bases between them. This CDR3 region has 13 residues. Germline CDR1 and CDR2: SGHNT and YYREEE (reference sequence). For the CDR3, the DNA is TGTGCCAGCAGCTTACAGGGCCAAGAGACCCAGTACTTC. This translates into CASSLQGQETQYF.

V and J are TRBV12-2 and TRBJ2-7. TRBV12-2 is termed a pseudogene. The CDR3 has 13 residues. This CDR3 reads CASRSGRNYEQYF. In nucleotides, the CDR3 is TGTGCAAGTCGCTCGGGACGGAACTACGAGCAGTACTTC.

This chain joins TRBV12-5 and TRBJ2-3; D not certain. Germline lookup yields CDR1 LGHNT and CDR2 FRNRAP. V lost 5 bases to trimming and J lost 4 bases, with 10 bases between them. The CDR3 is 13 residues long. In DNA form, the CDR3 reads TGTGCTAGTGGTCCGGACGGGCCAGATACGCAGTATTTT. It encodes CASGPDGPDTQYF. The whole variable domain, filled in from reference TRBV12-5 and TRBJ2-3, reads DARVTQTPRHKVTEMGQEVTMRCQPILGHNTVFWYRQTMMQGLELLAYFRNRAPLDDSGMPKDRFSAEMPDATLATLKIQPSEPRDSAVYFCASGPDGPDTQYFGPGTRLTVL.

CDR3 sequence reads: CASSSQGLEAGNTIYF. CDR3 DNA sequence: TGTGCCAGCAGCTCACAGGGGTTGGAGGCTGGAAACACCATATATTTT. V is TRBV27 and J is TRBJ1-3; 7 bases fit TRBD1. Germline V gene lookup returns CDR1 MNHEY and CDR2 SMNVEV (reference sequence). CDR3 length: 16 residues. The V and J ends lost 6 bases and 2 bases, in that order; junction bases with no gene match: 10.

The V call is TRBV7-9, the J call TRBJ2-3, with 8 positions matching TRBD1. J gave up 2 bases and V 5 bases, and 9 bases lay outside the gene matches. The CDR3 has 16 residues. Germline CDR1 is SEHNR and CDR2 is FQNEAQ (reference sequence). This chain's CDR3 is CASSRTRDRPTDTQYF. The CDR3 DNA reads as TGTGCCAGCAGCCGGACCCGGGACAGGCCCACAGATACGCAGTATTTT.

The gene calls are TRBV5-4 and TRBJ2-3, with D tentatively TRBD2 (6 bases). Germline lookup yields CDR1 SGHNT and CDR2 YYREEE (reference sequence). This CDR3 spans 13 amino acids. Trimming took off 6 bases at V and 1 base at J, with 9 bases between the two ends. The CDR3 loop is CASIPGGTDTQYF. CDR3 bases: TGTGCCAGCATCCCGGGGGGCACAGATACGCAGTATTTT. Using reference TRBV5-4 and TRBJ2-3 for the parts outside the CDR3, the full variable domain is ETGVTQSPTHLIKTRGQQVTLRCSSQSGHNTVSWYQQALGQGPQFIFQYYREEENGRGNFPPRFSGLQFPNYSSELNVNALELDDSALYLCASIPGGTDTQYFGPGTRLTVL.

The chain is built from TRBV4-3 and TRBJ2-7; possibly TRBD1 or TRBD2 for D (5 bases each). Germline CDR1 LGHNA, CDR2 YSLEER. The CDR3 contains 15 residues. Trimming shortened V by 1 base and J by 2 bases, and 12 bases separated the two germline ends. The CDR3 DNA is TGCGCCAGCAGCCAAGGAGGGGCCGTGACCTACGAGCAGTACTTC. It yields the protein CASSQGGAVTYEQYF.

V gene TRBV6-1 combines with J gene TRBJ1-2; D is uncertain. With 9 bases removed from V and 4 bases from J, the gap between germline ends came to 15 bases. The length of the CDR3 is 13 residues. Germline V gene sequence: CDR1 MNHNS, CDR2 SASEGT. The CDR3 nucleotides read TGTGCCAGAAGAGACGGAACCTCCTATGGCTACACCTTC. It yields the protein CARRDGTSYGYTF.

V usage is TRBV5-1 and J usage is TRBJ1-1; the D gene is possibly TRBD1 (5 bases). Germline CDR1 reads SGHRS; CDR2 reads YFSETQ. CDR3 length: 14 amino acids. Trimming left V 4 bases short and J 1 base short, with 11 bases between. CDR3 region: CASSGPGGNTEAFF. In nucleotides, the CDR3 is TGCGCCAGCAGCGGACCCGGGGGGAACACTGAAGCTTTCTTT.

This clone was seen only once. The V and J genes are TRBV30 and TRBJ2-3, with D tentatively TRBD1 (5 bases). Germline V lookup: CDR1 GTSNPN, CDR2 SVGIG (reference sequence). Deletions cut 2 bases from V and 0 bases from J, with 15 bases between. CDR3 length: 16 amino acids. CDR3 nucleotides: TGTGCCTGGAGTCCCCCGGGCGGACATAGCACAGATACGCAGTATTTT. Protein sequence: CAWSPPGGHSTDTQYF.

This clone showed up just once. V is TRBV6-6 and J is TRBJ1-2, with D unclear. The CDR3 totals 13 residues. Germline loops: CDR1 MNHNY, CDR2 SVGAGI (reference sequence). Trimming pared 5 bases from V and 8 bases from J, leaving 15 bases between. The CDR3 region has the DNA TGTGCCAGCAGTCCCCGGGCTCACGAGGGCTACACCTTC. Its translation is CASSPRAHEGYTF.